This T cell receptor beta chain was identified in a study of blood T cell repertoires in COVID-19. Overall study: Researchers got acute and convalescent COVID-19 samples from the United States, Italy and Spain. PBMCs, B-cell-depleted T cells, or T cells were the source of the cDNA or gDNA that made up the material.

The V and J ends lost 5 bases and 7 bases, in that order; junction bases with no gene match: 8. CDR1 is LNHDA, CDR2 SQIVND, per germline (reference sequence). The CDR3 runs to 14 residues. In the original workflow: Counts of nucleated cells, estimated from reference gene primer amplification, were obtained. Libraries were prepared by immunoSEQ multiplex PCR; TCRdb keeps only in-frame clonotypes and omits some of them. From that table come the V and J calls and clone size; the DNA was used to work out D and trimming. Of approximately 140,000 clones listed, 85% to 90% were seen once; the top ten hold more than 9%.

The source is a man aged 50-59 years with active or convalescent COVID-19. The rearrangement uses TRBV19 and TRBJ1-5; TRBD1 matches 7 bases. Material for sequencing was peripheral blood. The CDR3 DNA reads as TGTGCCAGTAGTGGGGACAGAACGAGGCAGCCCCAGCATTTT. This translates into CASSGDRTRQPQHF.